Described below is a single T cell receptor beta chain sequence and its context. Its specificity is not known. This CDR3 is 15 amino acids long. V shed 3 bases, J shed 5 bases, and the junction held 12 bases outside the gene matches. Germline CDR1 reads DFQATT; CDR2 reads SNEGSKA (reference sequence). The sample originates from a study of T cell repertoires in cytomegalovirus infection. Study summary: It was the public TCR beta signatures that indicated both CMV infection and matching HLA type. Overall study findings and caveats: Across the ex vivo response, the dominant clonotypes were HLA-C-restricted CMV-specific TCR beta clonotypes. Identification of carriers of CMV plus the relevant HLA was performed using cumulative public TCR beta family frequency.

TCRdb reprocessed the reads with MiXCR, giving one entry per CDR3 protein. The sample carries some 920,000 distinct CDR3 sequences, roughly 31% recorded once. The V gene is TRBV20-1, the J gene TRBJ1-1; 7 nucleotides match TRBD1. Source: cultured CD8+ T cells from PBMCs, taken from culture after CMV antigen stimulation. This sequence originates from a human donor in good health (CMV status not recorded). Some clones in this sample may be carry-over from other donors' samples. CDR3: CSARDNRGPRTEAFF. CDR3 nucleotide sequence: TGCAGTGCTAGGGACAACAGGGGACCCAGGACTGAAGCTTTCTTT.